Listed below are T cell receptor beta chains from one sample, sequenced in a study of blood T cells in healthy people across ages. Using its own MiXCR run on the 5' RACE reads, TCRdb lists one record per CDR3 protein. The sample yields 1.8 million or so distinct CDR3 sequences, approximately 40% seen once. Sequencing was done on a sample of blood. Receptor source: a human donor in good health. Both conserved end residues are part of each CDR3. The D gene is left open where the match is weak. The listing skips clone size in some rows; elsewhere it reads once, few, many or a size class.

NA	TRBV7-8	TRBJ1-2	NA	CASSLSPGQHFGYTF	TGTGCCAGCAGCTTAAGCCCAGGGCAGCATTTCGGCTACACCTTC
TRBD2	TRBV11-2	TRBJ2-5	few	CASSFRGLAGGQETQYF	TGTGCCAGCAGCTTTCGTGGACTAGCGGGGGGGCAGGAGACCCAGTACTTC
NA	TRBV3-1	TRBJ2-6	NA	CASSQGILWSGANVLTF	TGTGCCAGCAGCCAAGGGATCCTTTGGTCTGGGGCCAACGTCCTGACTTTC
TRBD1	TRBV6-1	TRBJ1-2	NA	CASNPGTGIYGYTF	TGTGCCAGCAACCCCGGGACAGGGATCTATGGCTACACCTTC
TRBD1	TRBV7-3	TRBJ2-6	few	CASSSTGGPGVLTF	TGTGCCAGCAGCTCGACAGGGGGACCAGGCGTCCTGACTTTC
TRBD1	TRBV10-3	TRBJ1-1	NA	CAISGRTGVNTKAFF	TGTGCCATCAGTGGCCGAACAGGGGTGAACACTAAAGCTTTCTTT
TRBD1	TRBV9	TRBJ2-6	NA	CASSSYRGLAAGANVLTF	TGTGCCAGCAGCTCATACAGGGGGCTGGCGGCTGGGGCCAACGTCCTGACTTTC
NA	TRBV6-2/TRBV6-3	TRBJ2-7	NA	CASSYSNGVHEQYF	TGTGCCAGCAGTTACTCGAACGGGGTCCACGAGCAGTACTTC
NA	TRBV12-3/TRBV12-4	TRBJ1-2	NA	CASSQDRENGYTF	TGTGCCAGCAGTCAGGACCGGGAGAATGGCTACACCTTC
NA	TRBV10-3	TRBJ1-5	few	CATRNQPQHF	TGTGCCACCCGGAATCAGCCCCAGCATTTT
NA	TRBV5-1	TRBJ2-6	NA	CASSTDTSGANVQTF	TGCGCCAGCAGCACAGACACCTCTGGGGCCAACGTCCAGACTTTC
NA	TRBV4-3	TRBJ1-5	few	CASSQDSSGDQPQHF	TGCGCCAGCAGCCAAGATAGCTCAGGGGATCAGCCCCAGCATTTT
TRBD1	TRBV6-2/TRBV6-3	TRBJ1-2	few	CASTRRGQLFYGYTF	TGTGCCAGCACTCGACGGGGACAGCTCTTCTATGGCTACACCTTC
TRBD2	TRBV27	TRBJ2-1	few	CASKRGGEYNEQFF	TGTGCCAGCAAACGCGGGGGAGAATACAATGAGCAGTTCTTC
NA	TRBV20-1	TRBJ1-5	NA	CSAKPGAENQPQHF	TGCAGTGCTAAGCCGGGGGCCGAAAATCAGCCCCAGCATTTT
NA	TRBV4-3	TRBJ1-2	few	CASRQGSDYGHTF	TGCGCCAGCAGACAGGGCAGTGACTATGGCCACACCTTC
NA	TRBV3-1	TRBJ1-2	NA	CASSPTDSGRGYTF	TGTGCCAGCAGCCCCACAGACAGCGGGAGGGGCTACACCTTC
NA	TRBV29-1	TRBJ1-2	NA	CSVEDRVSNYGYTF	TGCAGCGTTGAAGATCGGGTTTCTAACTATGGCTACACCTTC